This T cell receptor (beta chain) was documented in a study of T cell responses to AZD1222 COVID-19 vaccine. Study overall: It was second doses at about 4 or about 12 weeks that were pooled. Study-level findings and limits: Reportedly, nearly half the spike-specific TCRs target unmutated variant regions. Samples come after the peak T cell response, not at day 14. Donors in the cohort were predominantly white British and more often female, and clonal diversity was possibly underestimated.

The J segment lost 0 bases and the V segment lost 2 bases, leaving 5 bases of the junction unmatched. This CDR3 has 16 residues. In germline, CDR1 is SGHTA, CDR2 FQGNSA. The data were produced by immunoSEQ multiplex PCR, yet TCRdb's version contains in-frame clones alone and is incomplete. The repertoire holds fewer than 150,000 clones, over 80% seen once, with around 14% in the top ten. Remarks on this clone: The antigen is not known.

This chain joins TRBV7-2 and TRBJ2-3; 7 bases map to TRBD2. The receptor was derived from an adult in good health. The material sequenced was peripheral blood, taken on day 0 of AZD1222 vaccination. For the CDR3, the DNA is TGTGCCAGCAGCTTACGGGCTAGCGGAAGCACAGATACGCAGTATTTT. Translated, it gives CASSLRASGSTDTQYF.